The next 23 T cell receptor beta chains were all read from a single sample in a study of T cell repertoires in cytomegalovirus infection. TCRdb reprocessed the reads via MiXCR and lists one record per CDR3 protein. The sample records fewer than 200,000 distinct CDR3 sequences, 13% to 15% being singletons. Material: PBMCs. Every receptor here comes from a human donor in good health (CMV status not recorded). Some clones in this sample may be carry-over from other donors' samples.

This clonotype was detected only a few times. V is TRBV29-1 and J is TRBJ2-3; D might be TRBD1 or TRBD2, each matching 5 bases. The CDR3 extends over 15 amino acids. V was trimmed by 4 bases and J by 2 bases, leaving 16 bases between them. Germline V lookup: CDR1 SQVTM, CDR2 ANQGSEA. This CDR3 is CSVVLGERFTDTQYF. The CDR3 DNA reads as TGCAGCGTTGTATTGGGGGAAAGGTTCACAGATACGCAGTATTTT.

The rearrangement uses TRBV28 and TRBJ2-7; possible D gene TRBD2, 5 bases. The CDR3 has 12 amino acids. Trimming removed 7 bases from V and 1 base from J, with 8 bases in between. Germline V gene lookup returns CDR1 MDHEN and CDR2 SYDVKM. CDR3 protein: CASIGESYEQYF. As DNA, the CDR3 is TGTGCCAGCATCGGGGAGTCCTACGAGCAGTACTTC.

This clonotype came up many times. The chain uses TRBV7-9 and TRBJ2-1; D unclear. Germline V lookup: CDR1 SEHNR, CDR2 FQNEAQ (reference sequence). Deletions cut 3 bases from V and 8 bases from J, with 5 bases between. The CDR3 length is 11 residues. The CDR3 DNA follows: TGTGCCAGCAGCTTCTTGGATGAGCAGTTCTTC. This translates into CASSFLDEQFF.

Comment on this clonotype: A read error may be the cause here, since a much bigger clone is one base away. The gene calls are TRBV7-6 and TRBJ1-1, with D perhaps TRBD1 (5 bases). Germline V gene sequence: CDR1 SGHVS, CDR2 FNYEAQ. This CDR3 has 13 residues. The V and J ends lost 6 bases and 4 bases respectively, with 12 bases between them. The CDR3 sequence: CASSPTGATEAFF. CDR3 DNA sequence: TGTGCCAGCAGTCCCACAGGCGCCACTGAAGCTTTCTTT.

This chain uses TRBV5-1 with TRBJ2-5; D uncertain. There are 15 residues in the CDR3. CDR1 and CDR2 (germline): SGHRS, YFSETQ. V lost 0 bases and J 2 bases, leaving 11 bases between the germline ends. CDR3 in DNA: TGCGCCAGCAGCTTGGATGGCCTCGCACAAGAGACCCAGTACTTC. Protein sequence: CASSLDGLAQETQYF.

This chain uses TRBV5-1 with TRBJ2-7; D is uncertain. This CDR3 has 13 residues. The germline V gene has CDR1 SGHRS and CDR2 YFSETQ. V lost 2 bases to trimming and J lost 3 bases, with 9 bases between them. The CDR3, as DNA: TGCGCCAGCAGCTTCGGATGGGGCTACGAGCAGTACTTC. It is translated as CASSFGWGYEQYF.

The rearrangement joins TRBV12-3 or TRBV12-4 to TRBJ2-1; TRBD1 aligns across 10 bases. V trimming: 7 bases; J trimming: 6 bases; junction bases outside the gene matches: 6. CDR3 size: 14 residues. In DNA form, the CDR3 reads TGTGCCAGCACTAGGACAGGGGGGACCAATGAGCAGTTCTTC. As protein: CASTRTGGTNEQFF.

This clonotype occurred many times. The V and J genes are TRBV7-9 and TRBJ2-4; D remains unclear. V gave up 3 bases and J gave up 1 base, with 10 bases separating them. The CDR3 contains 15 residues. Germline-derived CDR1 and CDR2 are SEHNR and FQNEAQ (reference sequence). CDR3 sequence (DNA): TGTGCCAGCAGCTTCTCACTGGTGGCCAAAAACATTCAGTACTTC. The encoded protein is CASSFSLVAKNIQYF.

This clonotype was seen only a few times. This chain uses TRBV5-5 with TRBJ2-5; TRBD2 matches at 8 bases. V was pared by 0 bases and J by 11 bases, with 12 bases of the junction left unmatched. Germline V gene lookup returns CDR1 SGHKS and CDR2 YYEKEE (reference sequence). This CDR3 comprises 15 residues. Here the CDR3 reads CASSLGRGLAGLQYF. Written as DNA, the CDR3 is TGTGCCAGCAGCTTGGGGCGAGGCCTAGCGGGTCTGCAGTACTTC. Variable domain in full (rest from reference TRBV5-5 and TRBJ2-5): DAGVTQSPTHLIKTRGQQVTLRCSPISGHKSVSWYQQVLGQGPQFIFQYYEKEERGRGNFPDRFSARQFPNYSSELNVNALLLGDSALYLCASSLGRGLAGLQYFGPGTRLLVL.

This chain connects TRBV10-3 to TRBJ1-1; D remains ambiguous. The V end lost 0 bases, the J end lost 4 bases, and 12 bases lay between the germline ends. CDR3 length: 15 amino acids. CDR1 and CDR2 from the germline V gene are ENHRY and SYGVKD. CDR3 in amino acids: CAISESGAVGTEAFF. CDR3 DNA sequence: TGTGCCATCAGTGAGTCGGGAGCGGTGGGCACTGAAGCTTTCTTT.

This clonotype showed up just a few times. The gene calls are TRBV6-1 and TRBJ2-3; D uncertain. CDR1 and CDR2 from the germline V gene are MNHNS and SASEGT. The CDR3 consists of 14 residues. V lost 7 bases to trimming and J lost 0 bases, with 11 bases between them. As DNA, the CDR3 is TGTGCCAGCACCTTTCTTACTAGCACAGATACGCAGTATTTT. It encodes CASTFLTSTDTQYF.

This clonotype was seen a few times. The chain employs TRBV12-3 or TRBV12-4 and TRBJ2-6; tentatively, D is TRBD1 or TRBD2 (5 bases each). The CDR3 runs 15 residues. Trimming removed 3 bases from V and 0 bases from J, with 6 bases in between. In DNA, the CDR3 is TGTGCCAGCAGTTTTGGGGGCTCTGGGGCCAACGTCCTGACTTTC. Translation: CASSFGGSGANVLTF.

This clonotype was seen a handful of times. V usage is TRBV6-1 and J usage is TRBJ1-5; possibly TRBD1 for D (6 bases). The V end was cut by 7 bases, the J end by 7 bases, with 23 bases between. The CDR3 has 16 residues. Germline V CDR1 and CDR2: MNHNS, SASEGT. The CDR3 DNA sequence: TGTGCCAGCACCGAGGGGGTCAGGGGAACAGGCCAGCCCCAGCATTTT. Amino acids: CASTEGVRGTGQPQHF.

This clonotype has ten or more counts. This chain uses TRBV6-1 with TRBJ2-1; 13 nucleotides line up with TRBD2. J was trimmed by 8 bases and V by 9 bases; bases with no gene match: 4. This CDR3 is built from 13 residues. Germline CDR1 is MNHNS and CDR2 is SASEGT. The CDR3 sequence is CASTSGGGHEQFF. In DNA form, the CDR3 reads TGTGCCAGTACTAGCGGGGGGGGCCATGAGCAGTTCTTC.

The chain joins TRBV10-3 to TRBJ2-7; 7 bases align to TRBD2. Trimming at V came to 9 bases and at J to 3 bases, leaving 2 bases not matched to a gene. This CDR3 is 11 amino acids long. Germline CDR1 ENHRY, CDR2 SYGVKD. CDR3 protein: CAIAGSYEQYF. The DNA for the CDR3 is TGTGCCATAGCGGGGAGCTACGAGCAGTACTTC.

The rearrangement links TRBV20-1 to TRBJ2-5, with unresolved D. CDR1 is DFQATT and CDR2 is SNEGSKA in the germline V gene (reference sequence). CDR3 length equals 10 residues. Trimming took 6 bases from V and 3 from J, leaving 5 bases between them. CDR3 sequence (DNA): TGCAGTGCAAGAAAAGAGACCCAGTACTTC. Protein product: CSARKETQYF.

This clonotype occurred a few times. This rearrangement joins TRBV7-9 to TRBJ2-3, with D uncertain. The germline V and J ends were trimmed by 5 bases and 0 bases, with 9 bases remaining between them. CDR3 length: 14 amino acids. Per the germline V gene, CDR1 is SEHNR and CDR2 is FQNEAQ (reference sequence). DNA of the CDR3: TGTGCCAGCAGCGTCGGCCTGAGCACAGATACGCAGTATTTT. This sequence encodes CASSVGLSTDTQYF. Variable domain in full (rest from reference TRBV7-9 and TRBJ2-3): DTGVSQNPRHKITKRGQNVTFRCDPISEHNRLYWYRQTLGQGPEFLTYFQNEAQLEKSRLLSDRFSAERPKGSFSTLEIQRTEQGDSAMYLCASSVGLSTDTQYFGPGTRLTVL.

The CDR3 DNA is TGTGCCAGCAGTCCCGAGGGGGAGCCTTCAGCTTTCTTT. It yields the protein CASSPEGEPSAFF. The chain recombines TRBV12-3 or TRBV12-4 with TRBJ1-1, with a weak D call TRBD1 (6 bases). Trimming cost V 5 bases and J 10 bases, with 17 bases left between them. The CDR3 length is 13 residues.

J is TRBJ2-3 and V is TRBV12-3 or TRBV12-4; D not resolved. V dropped 7 bases and J dropped 2 bases, with 10 bases sitting between them. The CDR3 is 13 amino acids. CDR3 in amino acids: CASTQTLTDTQYF. In DNA form, the CDR3 reads TGTGCCAGCACCCAGACCCTCACAGATACGCAGTATTTT.

The chain employs TRBV29-1 and TRBJ1-2; 10 positions agree with TRBD1. Per the germline V gene, CDR1 is SQVTM and CDR2 is ANQGSEA. The CDR3 runs 14 residues. V was pared by 1 base and J by 5 bases, with 4 bases of the junction left unmatched. The CDR3 DNA reads as TGCAGCGTTGAAGGACAGGGGGCTCATTATGGCTACACCTTC. Encoded protein: CSVEGQGAHYGYTF.

This clonotype was seen only a few times. This sequence joins TRBV27 and TRBJ2-1, with TRBD2 matching 10 bases. CDR3 size: 15 residues. CDR1 MNHEY and CDR2 SMNVEV come from the germline V gene (reference sequence). Trimming removed 3 bases from V and 7 bases from J; junction bases left unmatched: 6. The CDR3 bases are TGTGCCAGCAGTTTCTCAGCTAGCGGGAGTAATGAGCAGTTCTTC. This sequence encodes CASSFSASGSNEQFF.

The sample holds many counts of this clonotype. The chain has TRBV5-4 and TRBJ2-7; maybe TRBD1 (6 bases). CDR3 length: 14 residues. Trimming removed 0 bases at V and 3 bases at J, with 10 bases between. Germline V gives CDR1 SGHNT, CDR2 YYREEE (reference sequence). The CDR3 reads CASSLGMDSYEQYF. The DNA for the CDR3 is TGTGCCAGCAGCTTGGGCATGGACAGCTACGAGCAGTACTTC.

This clonotype has a count of ten or more. This chain joins TRBV11-2 and TRBJ2-5, with a tentative D call TRBD1 (6 bases). Looked up from germline, CDR1 is SGHAT and CDR2 is FQNNGV. V was cut by 2 bases and J by 5 bases, with 12 bases left in between. The CDR3 extends over 14 amino acids. The CDR3 region is CASSLSGGRETQYF. Here the CDR3 DNA reads TGTGCCAGCAGCTTATCTGGGGGCAGGGAGACCCAGTACTTC.